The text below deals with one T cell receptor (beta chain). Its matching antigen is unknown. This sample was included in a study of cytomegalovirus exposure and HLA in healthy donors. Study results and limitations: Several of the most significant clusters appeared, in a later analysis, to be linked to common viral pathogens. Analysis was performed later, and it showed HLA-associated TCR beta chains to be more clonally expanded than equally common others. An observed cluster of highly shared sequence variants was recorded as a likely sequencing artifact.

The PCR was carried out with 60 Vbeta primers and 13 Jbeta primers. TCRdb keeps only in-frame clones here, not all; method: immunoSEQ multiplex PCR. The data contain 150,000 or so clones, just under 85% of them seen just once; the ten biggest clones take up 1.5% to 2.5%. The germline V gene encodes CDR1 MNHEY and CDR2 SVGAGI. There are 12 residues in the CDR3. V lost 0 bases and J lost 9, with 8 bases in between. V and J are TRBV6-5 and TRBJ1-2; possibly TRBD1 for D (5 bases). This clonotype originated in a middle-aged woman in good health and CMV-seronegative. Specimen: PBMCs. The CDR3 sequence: CASSYSGQSYTF. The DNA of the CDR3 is TGTGCCAGCAGTTACTCAGGACAAAGCTACACCTTC.